The rows below give T cell receptor beta chains drawn from one sample of a study of cytomegalovirus exposure and HLA in healthy donors. Method: immunoSEQ multiplex PCR; TCRdb's copy keeps in-frame clones and lacks some. The sample has 50,000 or so clones; approximately 71% are singletons. The sample taken for sequencing was PBMCs. These receptors originate from a middle-aged man in good health and CMV-seropositive. Each CDR3 is given with its conserved first and last residue. D genes are given only for firm matches. Clone sizes are given selectively: once, few, many, or a class where the clone is expanded.

D gene: .
clone size: few
J gene: TRBJ2-2
V gene: TRBV7-2
CDR3 protein: CASSLSKNTGELFF
CDR3 DNA: TGTGCCAGCAGCTTATCCAAGAACACCGGGGAGCTGTTTTTT

D gene: TRBD2
clone size: .
J gene: TRBJ2-5
V gene: TRBV6-6
CDR3 protein: CASSLRGGRETQYF
CDR3 DNA: TGTGCCAGCAGCCTTCGGGGGGGCCGGGAGACCCAGTACTTC

D gene: .
clone size: .
J gene: TRBJ2-5
V gene: TRBV10-3
CDR3 protein: CAISESGETQYF
CDR3 DNA: TGTGCCATCAGTGAGTCCGGAGAGACCCAGTACTTC

D gene: TRBD2
clone size: .
J gene: TRBJ2-5
V gene: TRBV30
CDR3 protein: CAWSSGLAKTQYF
CDR3 DNA: TGTGCCTGGAGTTCGGGACTAGCGAAGACCCAGTACTTC

D gene: TRBD2
clone size: .
J gene: TRBJ2-3
V gene: TRBV27
CDR3 protein: CASSWAGGTDTQYF
CDR3 DNA: TGTGCCAGCAGTTGGGCGGGGGGCACAGATACGCAGTATTTT

D gene: .
clone size: .
J gene: TRBJ2-7
V gene: TRBV5-4
CDR3 protein: CASSLGDAQSYEQYF
CDR3 DNA: TGTGCCAGCAGCTTAGGAGATGCTCAATCCTACGAGCAGTACTTC

D gene: .
clone size: .
J gene: TRBJ1-5
V gene: TRBV7-2
CDR3 protein: CASSLGGGVSGNQPQHF
CDR3 DNA: TGTGCCAGCAGCTTAGGGGGAGGGGTAAGCGGCAATCAGCCCCAGCATTTT

D gene: TRBD1
clone size: many
J gene: TRBJ1-1
V gene: TRBV20-1
CDR3 protein: CSVGTGRVAFF
CDR3 DNA: TGCAGTGTAGGGACAGGGAGGGTAGCTTTCTTT

D gene: .
clone size: .
J gene: TRBJ1-3
V gene: TRBV4-3
CDR3 protein: CASSQASPGTFGNTIYF
CDR3 DNA: TGCGCCAGCAGCCAGGCTTCCCCCGGGACATTCGGAAACACCATATATTTT

D gene: TRBD2
clone size: few
J gene: TRBJ2-7
V gene: TRBV10-1
CDR3 protein: CASSGTSGGYEQYF
CDR3 DNA: TGCGCCAGCAGTGGGACTAGCGGGGGGTACGAGCAGTACTTC

D gene: TRBD1
clone size: .
J gene: TRBJ2-7
V gene: TRBV29-1
CDR3 protein: CSVEGQGAYEQYF
CDR3 DNA: TGCAGCGTTGAGGGGCAGGGGGCTTACGAGCAGTACTTC

D gene: TRBD2
clone size: .
J gene: TRBJ2-7
V gene: TRBV10-2
CDR3 protein: CASSEGGVGHEQYF
CDR3 DNA: TGCGCCAGCAGTGAGGGGGGGGTCGGTCACGAGCAGTACTTC

D gene: .
clone size: .
J gene: TRBJ2-3
V gene: TRBV7-8
CDR3 protein: CASSFEGVDTQYF
CDR3 DNA: TGTGCCAGCAGCTTCGAGGGGGTGGATACGCAGTATTTT

D gene: .
clone size: .
J gene: TRBJ1-1
V gene: TRBV7-3
CDR3 protein: CASSSQGHTEAFF
CDR3 DNA: TGTGCCAGCAGCTCACAGGGCCACACTGAAGCTTTCTTT

D gene: .
clone size: .
J gene: TRBJ1-6
V gene: TRBV14
CDR3 protein: CASRLRVGGSPLHF
CDR3 DNA: TGTGCCAGCAGGCTCAGGGTCGGGGGTTCACCCCTCCACTTT

D gene: TRBD1
clone size: .
J gene: TRBJ1-5
V gene: TRBV28
CDR3 protein: CASSSPRGQGFQPQHF
CDR3 DNA: TGTGCCAGCAGTTCGCCCAGAGGACAGGGGTTTCAGCCCCAGCATTTT

D gene: .
clone size: .
J gene: TRBJ1-1
V gene: TRBV19
CDR3 protein: CASSSDRKRSYMNTEAFF
CDR3 DNA: TGTGCCAGTAGTTCGGACAGAAAAAGATCTTACATGAACACTGAAGCTTTCTTT

D gene: TRBD1
clone size: .
J gene: TRBJ1-1
V gene: TRBV6-5
CDR3 protein: CASRSGTDPEAFF
CDR3 DNA: TGTGCCAGCAGAAGTGGGACAGACCCTGAAGCTTTCTTT

D gene: TRBD2
clone size: few
J gene: TRBJ2-5
V gene: TRBV2
CDR3 protein: CASSEGVLAGGQETQYF
CDR3 DNA: TGTGCCAGCAGTGAAGGCGTTCTAGCGGGGGGGCAAGAGACCCAGTACTTC

D gene: .
clone size: few
J gene: TRBJ1-4
V gene: TRBV5-1
CDR3 protein: CASSLVSGRNEKLFF
CDR3 DNA: TGCGCCAGCAGCTTGGTGTCAGGGCGAAATGAAAAACTGTTTTTT

D gene: .
clone size: .
J gene: TRBJ2-7
V gene: TRBV30
CDR3 protein: CAWRIGGLYEQYF
CDR3 DNA: TGTGCCTGGAGAATCGGGGGGCTGTACGAGCAGTACTTC

D gene: TRBD2
clone size: .
J gene: TRBJ2-2
V gene: TRBV6-5
CDR3 protein: CATRAGGNTGELFF
CDR3 DNA: TGTGCCACACGAGCGGGGGGGAACACCGGGGAGCTGTTTTTT

D gene: .
clone size: .
J gene: TRBJ2-2
V gene: TRBV2
CDR3 protein: CASCVRNTGELFF
CDR3 DNA: TGTGCCAGCTGTGTGAGGAACACCGGGGAGCTGTTTTTT

D gene: .
clone size: few
J gene: TRBJ1-1
V gene: TRBV14
CDR3 protein: CASSGAFF
CDR3 DNA: TGTGCCAGCTCGGGAGCTTTCTTT

D gene: .
clone size: .
J gene: TRBJ2-7
V gene: TRBV7-2
CDR3 protein: CASSLGGDSYEQYF
CDR3 DNA: TGTGCCAGCAGCTTAGGGGGAGACTCCTACGAGCAGTACTTC

D gene: .
clone size: .
J gene: TRBJ1-1
V gene: TRBV19
CDR3 protein: CASSPGTFDTEAFF
CDR3 DNA: TGTGCCAGTAGCCCAGGGACATTTGACACTGAAGCTTTCTTT

D gene: .
clone size: .
J gene: TRBJ2-7
V gene: TRBV6-5
CDR3 protein: CASSYGNAGLYEQYF
CDR3 DNA: TGTGCCAGCAGTTACGGGAATGCGGGTCTTTACGAGCAGTACTTC

D gene: .
clone size: .
J gene: TRBJ2-5
V gene: TRBV5-1
CDR3 protein: CASSSGGAGPPGQYF
CDR3 DNA: TGCGCCAGCAGTTCTGGGGGCGCGGGTCCTCCTGGGCAGTACTTC

D gene: .
clone size: .
J gene: TRBJ2-2
V gene: TRBV7-2
CDR3 protein: CASSLAGRGNTGELFF
CDR3 DNA: TGTGCCAGCAGCTTAGCCGGTCGGGGGAACACCGGGGAGCTGTTTTTT

D gene: .
clone size: .
J gene: TRBJ2-5
V gene: TRBV5-4
CDR3 protein: CASSGIVEETQYF
CDR3 DNA: TGTGCCAGCAGCGGAATAGTGGAGGAGACCCAGTACTTC

D gene: TRBD2
clone size: .
J gene: TRBJ2-3
V gene: TRBV4-1
CDR3 protein: CASSHPGLARTDTQYF
CDR3 DNA: TGCGCCAGCAGCCACCCGGGACTAGCGCGCACAGATACGCAGTATTTT